These 4 T cell receptor beta chains came from one sample sequenced in a study of shared clonotypes between healthy human individuals. Profiled with immunoSEQ multiplex PCR; TCRdb holds only in-frame clones, not every one. This sample has about 2.4 million clones; approximately 92% occur once, and the top ten carry under 0.15%. Sequencing was carried out using naive CD4+ T cells sorted from blood. As for subset: CD45RA+ positively selected. These receptors were collected from a man younger than 30 in good health.

V and J are TRBV6-4 and TRBJ2-7, with TRBD1 matching 8 bases. The CDR3 extends over 15 amino acids. Germline values: CDR1 MRHNA, CDR2 SNTAGT. The trim removed 0 bases at V and 1 base at J, leaving 2 bases unmatched. CDR3 sequence reads: CASSDSRDRSYEQYF. The CDR3 coding sequence is TGTGCCAGCAGTGACTCGAGGGACAGGTCCTACGAGCAGTACTTC.

This clone was counted a single time. The chain joins TRBV19 to TRBJ2-5; a possible D gene is TRBD1 (7 bases). Deletions cut 5 bases from V and 2 bases from J, with 24 bases between. CDR3 length equals 18 residues. Germline V lookup: CDR1 LNHDA, CDR2 SQIVND (reference sequence). CDR3 in amino acids: CASSSAHAGGLDQETQYF. The CDR3 nucleotides read TGTGCCAGTAGTTCCGCCCATGCAGGGGGGTTGGATCAAGAGACCCAGTACTTC.

This clone has more than one count but fewer than ten. The chain has TRBV6-5 and TRBJ1-2; a weak D match, TRBD1 (6 bases). The CDR3 spans 14 residues. Trimming shortened V by 0 bases and J by 6 bases, and 11 bases separated the two germline ends. Looked up from germline, CDR1 is MNHEY and CDR2 is SVGAGI. CDR3 sequence (DNA): TGTGCCAGCAGTTACTCGTTTGGGGGCAATGGCTACACCTTC. Its protein is CASSYSFGGNGYTF.

The CDR3: CASSEPGQGDYEQYF. Here the CDR3 DNA reads TGTGCCAGCTCAGAGCCGGGACAGGGTGACTACGAGCAGTACTTC. The gene calls are TRBV18 and TRBJ2-7; 9 bases are a match to TRBD1. Germline V lookup: CDR1 KGHSH, CDR2 LQKENI. V shed 5 bases, J shed 3 bases, and the junction held 8 bases outside the gene matches. CDR3 length: 15 amino acids.